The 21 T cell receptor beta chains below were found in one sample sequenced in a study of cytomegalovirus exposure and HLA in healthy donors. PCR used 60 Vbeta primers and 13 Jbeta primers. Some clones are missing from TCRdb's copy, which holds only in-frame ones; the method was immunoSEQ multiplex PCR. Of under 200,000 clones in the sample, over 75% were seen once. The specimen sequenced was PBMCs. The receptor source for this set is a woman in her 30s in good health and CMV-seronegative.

CDR3 sequence reads: CASSLTGPILYF. For the CDR3, the DNA is TGTGCCAGCAGCTTGACAGGACCCATCTTGTACTTC. V usage is TRBV5-6 and J usage is TRBJ2-5, with D perhaps TRBD1 (5 bases). Germline CDR1 is SGHDT and CDR2 is YYEEEE. V shed 1 base and J shed 13 bases, with 14 bases lying between them. This CDR3 is 12 amino acids long.

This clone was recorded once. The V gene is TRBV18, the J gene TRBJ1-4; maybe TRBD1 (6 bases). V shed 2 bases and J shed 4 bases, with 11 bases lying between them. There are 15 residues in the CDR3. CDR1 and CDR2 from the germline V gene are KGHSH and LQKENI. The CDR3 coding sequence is TGTGCCAGCTCACCAACAGGGACGGGTAATGAAAAACTGTTTTTT. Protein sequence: CASSPTGTGNEKLFF. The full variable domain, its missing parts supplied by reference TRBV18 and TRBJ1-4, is NAGVMQNPRHLVRRRGQEARLRCSPMKGHSHVYWYRQLPEEGLKFMVYLQKENIIDESGMPKERFSAEFPKEGPSILRIQQVVRGDSAAYFCASSPTGTGNEKLFFGSGTQLSVL.

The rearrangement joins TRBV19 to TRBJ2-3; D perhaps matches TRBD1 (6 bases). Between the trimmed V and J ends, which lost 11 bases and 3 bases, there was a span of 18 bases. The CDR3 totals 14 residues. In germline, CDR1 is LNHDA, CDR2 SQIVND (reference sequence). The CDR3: CAARDRGGTDTQYF. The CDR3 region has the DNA TGTGCCGCAAGGGACCGAGGGGGTACAGATACGCAGTATTTT.

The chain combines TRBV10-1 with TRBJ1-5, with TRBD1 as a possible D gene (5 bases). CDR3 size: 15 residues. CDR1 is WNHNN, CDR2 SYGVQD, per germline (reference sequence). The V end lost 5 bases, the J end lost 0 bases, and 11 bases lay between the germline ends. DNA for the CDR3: TGCGCCAGCAGTACGACAGATTATAGCAATCAGCCCCAGCATTTT. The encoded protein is CASSTTDYSNQPQHF.

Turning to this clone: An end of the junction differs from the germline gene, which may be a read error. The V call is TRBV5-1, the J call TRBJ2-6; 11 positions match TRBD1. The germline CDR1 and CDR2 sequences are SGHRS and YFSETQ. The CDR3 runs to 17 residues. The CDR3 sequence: CASSFRTGGGGANGLTF. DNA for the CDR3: TGCGCCAGCAGCTTCAGGACAGGGGGCGGTGGGGCCAACGGCCTGACTTTC.

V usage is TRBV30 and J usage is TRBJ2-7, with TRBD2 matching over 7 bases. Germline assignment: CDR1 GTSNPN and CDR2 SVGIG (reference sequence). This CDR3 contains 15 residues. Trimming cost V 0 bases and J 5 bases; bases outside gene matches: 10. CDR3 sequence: CAWSVGPGGSDEQYF. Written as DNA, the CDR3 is TGTGCCTGGAGTGTAGGCCCCGGGGGGAGTGACGAGCAGTACTTC. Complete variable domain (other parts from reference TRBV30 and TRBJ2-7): SQTIHQWPATLVQPVGSPLSLECTVEGTSNPNLYWYRQAAGRGLQLLFYSVGIGQISSEVPQNLSASRPQDRQFILSSKKLLLSDSGFYLCAWSVGPGGSDEQYFGPGTRLTVT.

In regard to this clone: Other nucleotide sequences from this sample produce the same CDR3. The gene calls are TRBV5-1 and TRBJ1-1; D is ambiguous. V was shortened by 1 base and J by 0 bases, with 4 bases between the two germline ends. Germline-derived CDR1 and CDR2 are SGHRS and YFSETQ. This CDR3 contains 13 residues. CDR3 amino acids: CASSLTVNTEAFF. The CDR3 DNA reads TGCGCCAGCAGCTTGACAGTGAACACTGAAGCTTTCTTT.

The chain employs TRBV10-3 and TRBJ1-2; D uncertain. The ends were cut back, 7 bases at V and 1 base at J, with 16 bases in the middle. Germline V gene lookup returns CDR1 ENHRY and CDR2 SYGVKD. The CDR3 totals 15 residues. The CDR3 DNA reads TGTGCCATCAACCCGGCTCCCCGGGGTAACTATGGCTACACCTTC. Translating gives CAINPAPRGNYGYTF.

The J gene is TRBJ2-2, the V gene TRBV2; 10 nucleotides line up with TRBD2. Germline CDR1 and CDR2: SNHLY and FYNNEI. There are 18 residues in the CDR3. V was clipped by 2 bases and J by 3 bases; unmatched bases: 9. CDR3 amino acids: CASSERSRTSGHTGELFF. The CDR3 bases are TGTGCCAGCAGTGAACGCTCGAGGACTAGCGGTCACACCGGGGAGCTGTTTTTT.

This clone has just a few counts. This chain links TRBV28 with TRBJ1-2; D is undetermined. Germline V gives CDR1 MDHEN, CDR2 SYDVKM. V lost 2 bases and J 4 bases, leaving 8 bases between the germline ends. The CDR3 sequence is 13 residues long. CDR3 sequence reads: CASSLGAVYGYTF. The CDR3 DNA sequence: TGTGCCAGCAGTTTAGGTGCGGTCTATGGCTACACCTTC.

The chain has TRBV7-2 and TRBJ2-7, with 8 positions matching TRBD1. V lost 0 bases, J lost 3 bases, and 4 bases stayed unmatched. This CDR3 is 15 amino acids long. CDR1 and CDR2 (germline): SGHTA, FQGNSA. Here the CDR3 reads CASSLAVQGGYEQYF. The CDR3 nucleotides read TGTGCCAGCAGCTTAGCGGTACAGGGGGGCTACGAGCAGTACTTC.

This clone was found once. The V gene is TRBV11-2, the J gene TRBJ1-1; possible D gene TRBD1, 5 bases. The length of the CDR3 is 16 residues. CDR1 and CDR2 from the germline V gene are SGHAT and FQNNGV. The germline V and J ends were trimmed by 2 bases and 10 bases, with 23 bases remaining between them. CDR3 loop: CASSLRLWSRGKGAFF. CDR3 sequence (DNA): TGTGCCAGCAGCTTACGGCTTTGGAGTAGGGGTAAGGGAGCTTTCTTT.

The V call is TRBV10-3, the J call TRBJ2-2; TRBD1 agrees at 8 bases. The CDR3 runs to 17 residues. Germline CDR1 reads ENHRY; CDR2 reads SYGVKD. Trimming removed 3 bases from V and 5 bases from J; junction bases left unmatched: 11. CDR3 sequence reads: CAISDRQGAPRTGELFF. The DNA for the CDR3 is TGTGCCATCAGTGATAGGCAGGGGGCGCCTCGGACCGGGGAGCTGTTTTTT.

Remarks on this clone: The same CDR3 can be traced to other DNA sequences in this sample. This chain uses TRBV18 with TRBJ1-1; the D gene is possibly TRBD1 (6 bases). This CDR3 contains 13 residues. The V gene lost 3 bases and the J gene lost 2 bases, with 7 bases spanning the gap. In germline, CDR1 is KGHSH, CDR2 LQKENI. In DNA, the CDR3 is TGTGCCAGCTCACCGACAGGAAACACTGAAGCTTTCTTT. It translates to CASSPTGNTEAFF.

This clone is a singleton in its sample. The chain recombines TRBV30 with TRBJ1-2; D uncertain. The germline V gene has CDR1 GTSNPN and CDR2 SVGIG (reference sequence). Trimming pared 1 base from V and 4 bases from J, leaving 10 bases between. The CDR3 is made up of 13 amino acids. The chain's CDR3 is CAWSGEGTYGYTF. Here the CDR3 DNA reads TGTGCCTGGAGTGGTGAGGGTACCTATGGCTACACCTTC.

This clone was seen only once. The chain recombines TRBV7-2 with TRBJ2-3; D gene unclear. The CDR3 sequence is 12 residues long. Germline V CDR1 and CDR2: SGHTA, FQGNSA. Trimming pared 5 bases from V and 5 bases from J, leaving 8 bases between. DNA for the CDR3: TGTGCCAGCAGCCCTTACGGAGATACGCAGTATTTT. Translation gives CASSPYGDTQYF.

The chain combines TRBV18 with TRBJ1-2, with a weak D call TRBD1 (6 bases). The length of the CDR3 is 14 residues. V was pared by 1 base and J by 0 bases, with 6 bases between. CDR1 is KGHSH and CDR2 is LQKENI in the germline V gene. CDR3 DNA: TGTGCCAGCTCACCACAGGGGGCTAACTATGGCTACACCTTC. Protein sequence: CASSPQGANYGYTF.

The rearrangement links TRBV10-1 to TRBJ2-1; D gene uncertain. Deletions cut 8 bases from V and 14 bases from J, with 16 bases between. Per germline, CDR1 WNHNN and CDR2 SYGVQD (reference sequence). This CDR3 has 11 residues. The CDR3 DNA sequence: TGCGCCAGCTCTACCGAGAACCGGGAGTTCTTC. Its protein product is CASSTENREFF.

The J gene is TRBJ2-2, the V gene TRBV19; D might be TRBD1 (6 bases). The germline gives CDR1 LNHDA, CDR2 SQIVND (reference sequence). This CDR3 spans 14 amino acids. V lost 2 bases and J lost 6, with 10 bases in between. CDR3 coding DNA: TGTGCCAGTAGTATAAAGGGGGACGCCGGGGAGCTGTTTTTT. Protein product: CASSIKGDAGELFF.

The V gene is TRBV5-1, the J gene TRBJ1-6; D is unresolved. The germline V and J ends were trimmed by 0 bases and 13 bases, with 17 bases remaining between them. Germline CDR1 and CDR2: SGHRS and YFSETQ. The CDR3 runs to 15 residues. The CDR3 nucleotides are TGCGCCAGCAGCTTGGGTGGGCAGGAGCGGGTTCCCCTCCACTTT. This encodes CASSLGGQERVPLHF.

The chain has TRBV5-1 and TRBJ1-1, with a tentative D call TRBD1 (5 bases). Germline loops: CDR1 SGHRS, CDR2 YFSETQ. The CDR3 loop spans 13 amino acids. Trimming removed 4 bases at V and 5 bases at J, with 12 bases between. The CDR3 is CASSIGGATEAFF. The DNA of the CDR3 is TGCGCCAGCAGCATTGGCGGGGCAACTGAAGCTTTCTTT.